The clone carrying this T cell receptor (beta chain) was observed at least ten times. Exclusions: uncontrolled infection, other autoimmune disease, pregnancy, lactation. Diagnoses used clinical symptoms, serum thyroxine and TRAb, thyroid ultrasound and orbital computed tomography. The PBMCs had their origin in 8.5 to 10 ml of fresh peripheral blood. The germline CDR1 and CDR2 sequences are MDHEN and SYDVKM. V was shortened by 3 bases and J by 5 bases, with 8 bases between the two germline ends. The CDR3 is 13 amino acids. The data stem from a study of T cells in Graves' hyperthyroidism and ophthalmopathy. It was RNA transcripts that yielded the amplified TCR beta CDR3 regions. The HTBI primer set was used in a first-round RT-PCR of the TCR CDR3. One entry per CDR3 protein results from TCRdb running MiXCR on the multiplex PCR reads. Of approximately 600,000 distinct CDR3 sequences in the sample, around 21% were seen once.

The sequence was collected from a man aged 25-45 years with Graves' ophthalmopathy. The chain combines TRBV28 with TRBJ2-1; D may be TRBD2 (6 bases). The material sequenced was blood. The CDR3 DNA is TGTGCCAGCAGTTTCGGGACTGACAATGAGCAGTTCTTC. Protein product: CASSFGTDNEQFF. Using reference TRBV28 and TRBJ2-1 for the parts outside the CDR3, the full variable domain is DVKVTQSSRYLVKRTGEKVFLECVQDMDHENMFWYRQDPGLGLRLIYFSYDVKMKEKGDIPEGYSVSREKKERFSLILESASTNQTSMYLCASSFGTDNEQFFGPGTRLTVL.